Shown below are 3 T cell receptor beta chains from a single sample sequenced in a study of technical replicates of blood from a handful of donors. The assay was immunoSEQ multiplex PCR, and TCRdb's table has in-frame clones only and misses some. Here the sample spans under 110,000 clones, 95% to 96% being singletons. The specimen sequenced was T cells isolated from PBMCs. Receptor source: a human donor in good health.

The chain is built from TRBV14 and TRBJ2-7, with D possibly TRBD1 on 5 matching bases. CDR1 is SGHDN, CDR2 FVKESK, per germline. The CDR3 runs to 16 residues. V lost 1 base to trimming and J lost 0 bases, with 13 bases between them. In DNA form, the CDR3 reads TGTGCCAGCAGCCAAGTCACGCGACAGCACTCCTACGAGCAGTACTTC. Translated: CASSQVTRQHSYEQYF.

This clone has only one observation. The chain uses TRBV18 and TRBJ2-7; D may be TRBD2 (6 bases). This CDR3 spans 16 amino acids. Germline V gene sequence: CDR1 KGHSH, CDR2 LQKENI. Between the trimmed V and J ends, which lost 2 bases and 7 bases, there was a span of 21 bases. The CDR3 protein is CASSPKGSQRAGEQYF. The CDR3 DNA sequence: TGTGCCAGCTCACCAAAGGGGTCCCAGCGGGCGGGAGAGCAGTACTTC.

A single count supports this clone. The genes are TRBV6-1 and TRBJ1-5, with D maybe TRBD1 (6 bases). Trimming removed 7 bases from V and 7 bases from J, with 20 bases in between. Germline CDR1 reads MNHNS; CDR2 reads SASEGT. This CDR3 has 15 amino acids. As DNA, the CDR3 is TGTGCCAGCACCCTGGGGGGGGGCTTGGGCCAGCCCCAGCATTTT. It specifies CASTLGGGLGQPQHF.